This entry describes one T cell receptor beta chain. The entry originates in a study of shared clonotypes between healthy human individuals. V lost 7 bases, J lost 2 bases, and 10 bases lay in between. This CDR3 has 13 amino acids. CDR1 is SNHLY and CDR2 is FYNNEI in the germline V gene. The protocol was immunoSEQ multiplex PCR, while the TCRdb copy is restricted to in-frame clones and leaves out a portion. Of 2,500,000 or so clones listed, approximately 93% were seen once; the top ten hold around 0.4%. What was sequenced was naive CD4+ T cells from PBMCs. As for subset: CD45RA+ positively selected. The TCR was taken from a man younger than 35 in good health. Some clones in this sample may be carry-over from other donors' samples. The chain combines TRBV2 with TRBJ2-3; D is uncertain. The CDR3 loop reads CASTRVLTDTQYF. As DNA, the CDR3 is TGTGCCAGCACTCGCGTCCTCACAGATACGCAGTATTTT.